A selection of T cell receptor beta chains follows, all from one sample in a study of blood T cell repertoires in COVID-19. Measured with immunoSEQ multiplex PCR; TCRdb has only the in-frame clones, and not every one. The sample contains roughly 150,000 clones, about 91% of which appear only once. Specimen: peripheral blood. Source of these receptors: a human donor in a cohort sampled during active COVID-19. The CDR3 runs from the conserved cysteine through the conserved F or W. D genes are given only for firm matches. Clone sizes are given selectively: once, few, many, or a class where the clone is expanded.

cdr3_aa	cdr3_nt	v_call	d_call	clone_size	j_call
CASSPFQGDNSPLHF	TGTGCCAGCAGCCCATTCCAGGGGGATAATTCACCCCTCCACTTT	TRBV3-1/TRBV3-2	TRBD1	NA	TRBJ1-6
CASSGTDAYSNQPQHF	TGTGCCAGCAGTGGGACAGACGCCTATAGCAATCAGCCCCAGCATTTT	TRBV7-9	TRBD1	NA	TRBJ1-5
CASSPGVPTNEKLFF	TGTGCCAGCAGCCCGGGGGTTCCAACTAATGAAAAACTGTTTTTT	TRBV7-9	NA	NA	TRBJ1-4
CASSASSGVGETQYF	TGCGCCAGCAGCGCATCTAGCGGGGTAGGAGAGACCCAGTACTTC	TRBV5-1	TRBD2	NA	TRBJ2-5
CASLAGQGTDTQYF	TGTGCCAGCTTGGCAGGACAGGGGACAGATACGCAGTATTTT	TRBV6-5	TRBD1	few	TRBJ2-3
CASSLRTGGTNGYTF	TGTGCCAGCAGCCTACGGACAGGGGGAACTAACGGCTACACCTTC	TRBV7-8	TRBD1	NA	TRBJ1-2
CSVVPGGEAFF	TGCAGCGTGGTACCGGGGGGTGAAGCTTTCTTT	TRBV29-1	NA	once	TRBJ1-1
CASSPDRNQPQHF	TGTGCCAGCAGCCCCGACAGAAATCAGCCCCAGCATTTT	TRBV5-4	NA	NA	TRBJ1-5
CASSLRQGFNEKLFF	TGTGCCAGCAGCCTAAGACAGGGATTTAATGAAAAACTGTTTTTT	TRBV5-6	TRBD1	few	TRBJ1-4
CASSQGPDTIYF	TGTGCCAGCAGCCAAGGGCCAGACACCATATATTTT	TRBV3-1/TRBV3-2	NA	NA	TRBJ1-3
CSGTLAGGYNEQFF	TGCAGCGGCACCCTAGCGGGGGGTTACAATGAGCAGTTCTTC	TRBV29-1	TRBD2	once	TRBJ2-1
CASSDPYTDTQYF	TGTGCCAGCAGCGACCCCTACACAGATACGCAGTATTTT	TRBV9	NA	NA	TRBJ2-3
CAGREAGTYEQYF	TGTGCCGGGCGGGAGGCAGGGACCTACGAGCAGTACTTC	TRBV5-4	TRBD2	NA	TRBJ2-7
CASSQGQGYGYTF	TGTGCCAGCAGCCAAGGACAGGGCTATGGCTACACCTTC	TRBV3-1/TRBV3-2	TRBD1	NA	TRBJ1-2
CASSLSLRDQPQHF	TGTGCCAGCAGCCTCTCCCTACGCGATCAGCCCCAGCATTTT	TRBV7-9	NA	once	TRBJ1-5
CASSFLGRGTDTQYF	TGCGCCAGCAGCTTTTTGGGCAGGGGCACAGATACGCAGTATTTT	TRBV5-1	NA	NA	TRBJ2-3
CASRRGAQPHYEQYF	TGTGCCAGCAGGCGGGGGGCCCAGCCCCACTACGAGCAGTACTTC	TRBV7-2	TRBD2	NA	TRBJ2-7
CASSLSGGLAGGREYF	TGTGCCAGCAGTTTGTCCGGCGGACTAGCGGGGGGGAGGGAGTACTTC	TRBV27	TRBD2	NA	TRBJ2-7
CASSMGTSGGYNEQFF	TGTGCCAGTAGTATGGGGACTAGCGGGGGGTACAATGAGCAGTTCTTC	TRBV19	TRBD2	few	TRBJ2-1
CASRGKGAGSPLHF	TGTGCCAGCAGAGGAAAGGGGGCAGGTTCACCCCTCCACTTT	TRBV11-2	TRBD1	NA	TRBJ1-6
CATRAGQGIYEQYF	TGTGCCACCAGGGCGGGACAGGGGATCTACGAGCAGTACTTC	TRBV6-6	TRBD1	NA	TRBJ2-7
CASSSLGVATQYF	TGTGCCAGCAGTTCCCTCGGGGTAGCTACCCAGTACTTC	TRBV6-5	NA	NA	TRBJ2-5
CATSSASGFLIYGYTF	TGTGCCACCAGCAGTGCGTCGGGGTTCTTAATCTATGGCTACACCTTC	TRBV15	NA	NA	TRBJ1-2
CASSPRAGNYGYTF	TGTGCCAGCAGCCCCCGGGCGGGGAACTATGGCTACACCTTC	TRBV7-2	NA	NA	TRBJ1-2
CASSLGREGAYGYTF	TGTGCCAGCAGTTTAGGGAGAGAGGGGGCGTATGGCTACACCTTC	TRBV27	TRBD1	NA	TRBJ1-2
CASSPRRNNYGYTF	TGTGCCAGCTCACCAAGGCGGAATAACTATGGCTACACCTTC	TRBV18	NA	NA	TRBJ1-2
CASSPFPGNYGYTF	TGTGCCAGCAGCCCCTTCCCAGGAAACTATGGCTACACCTTC	TRBV7-3	NA	once	TRBJ1-2
CASSQDVQFYEQYF	TGCGCCAGCAGCCAAGATGTCCAATTCTACGAGCAGTACTTC	TRBV4-3	NA	NA	TRBJ2-7
CASSQDRAGNTIYF	TGCGCCAGCAGCCAAGATCGAGCAGGAAACACCATATATTTT	TRBV4-3	NA	few	TRBJ1-3
CASSVGSVNTEAFF	TGTGCCAGCAGCGTAGGTTCAGTCAACACTGAAGCTTTCTTT	TRBV9	NA	NA	TRBJ1-1
CASSSSGGTSGNTIYF	TGTGCCAGCAGCTCATCCGGGGGGACGTCTGGAAACACCATATATTTT	TRBV7-9	NA	NA	TRBJ1-3
CAISADSAYNEQFF	TGTGCCATCAGTGCTGACAGCGCCTACAATGAGCAGTTCTTC	TRBV10-3	NA	NA	TRBJ2-1
CAISTGVRNSPLHF	TGTGCCATCAGCACGGGGGTGCGTAATTCACCCCTCCACTTT	TRBV10-3	NA	NA	TRBJ1-6
CASSPSEDSTYGYTF	TGTGCCAGCTCCCCGTCGGAGGACAGCACCTATGGCTACACCTTC	TRBV18	NA	NA	TRBJ1-2
CASTTSGGSNQPQHF	TGTGCCAGTACCACCTCCGGGGGTAGCAATCAGCCCCAGCATTTT	TRBV19	NA	NA	TRBJ1-5
CASSRRTGGNQPQHF	TGTGCCAGTAGTCGGAGAACCGGTGGGAATCAGCCCCAGCATTTT	TRBV19	NA	once	TRBJ1-5
CASGLARTGGSEKLFF	TGTGCTAGTGGTTTGGCACGGACAGGGGGCAGTGAAAAACTGTTTTTT	TRBV12-5	TRBD1	NA	TRBJ1-4
CASSVAGLDTEAFF	TGTGCCAGCAGCGTAGCCGGGTTGGACACTGAAGCTTTCTTT	TRBV9	NA	NA	TRBJ1-1
CASSSVRLAYTDTQYF	TGTGCCAGCAGCTCAGTAAGACTAGCGTACACAGATACGCAGTATTTT	TRBV5-6	TRBD2	NA	TRBJ2-3
CASSLGGGLASDTQYF	TGTGCCAGCAGCTTAGGGGGGGGACTAGCGTCAGATACGCAGTATTTT	TRBV7-8	TRBD2	NA	TRBJ2-3
CATSDPGKADTQYF	TGTGCCACCAGTGACCCGGGGAAGGCAGATACGCAGTATTTT	TRBV24-1	NA	NA	TRBJ2-3
CASSIDSGAKMFYGYTF	TGTGCCAGTAGTATAGATTCAGGGGCGAAGATGTTTTATGGCTACACCTTC	TRBV19	NA	NA	TRBJ1-2
CASSRRTSGYEDTQYF	TGTGCCAGTAGTAGGCGGACTAGCGGGTACGAAGATACGCAGTATTTT	TRBV19	TRBD2	NA	TRBJ2-3
CASSSERPGETQYF	TGTGCCAGTAGTTCGGAAAGGCCCGGGGAGACCCAGTACTTC	TRBV19	NA	once	TRBJ2-5
CASSQRSRGSEQFF	TGCGCCAGCAGCCAACGGAGTCGGGGTTCTGAGCAGTTCTTC	TRBV4-1	NA	NA	TRBJ2-1
CASSEGQISEQFF	TGTGCCAGCAGTGAAGGACAGATAAGTGAGCAGTTCTTC	TRBV2	NA	NA	TRBJ2-1
CASSQAGLVRDTQYF	TGTGCCAGCAGCCAAGCTGGACTAGTAAGAGATACGCAGTATTTT	TRBV3-1/TRBV3-2	TRBD2	NA	TRBJ2-3
CASSLSGGGNTIYF	TGTGCCAGCAGCCTCTCAGGGGGAGGAAACACCATATATTTT	TRBV7-9	TRBD1	few	TRBJ1-3
CASSLGRAPSGANVLTF	TGTGCCAGCAGCTTAGGGAGGGCCCCCTCTGGGGCCAACGTCCTGACTTTC	TRBV7-6	NA	NA	TRBJ2-6